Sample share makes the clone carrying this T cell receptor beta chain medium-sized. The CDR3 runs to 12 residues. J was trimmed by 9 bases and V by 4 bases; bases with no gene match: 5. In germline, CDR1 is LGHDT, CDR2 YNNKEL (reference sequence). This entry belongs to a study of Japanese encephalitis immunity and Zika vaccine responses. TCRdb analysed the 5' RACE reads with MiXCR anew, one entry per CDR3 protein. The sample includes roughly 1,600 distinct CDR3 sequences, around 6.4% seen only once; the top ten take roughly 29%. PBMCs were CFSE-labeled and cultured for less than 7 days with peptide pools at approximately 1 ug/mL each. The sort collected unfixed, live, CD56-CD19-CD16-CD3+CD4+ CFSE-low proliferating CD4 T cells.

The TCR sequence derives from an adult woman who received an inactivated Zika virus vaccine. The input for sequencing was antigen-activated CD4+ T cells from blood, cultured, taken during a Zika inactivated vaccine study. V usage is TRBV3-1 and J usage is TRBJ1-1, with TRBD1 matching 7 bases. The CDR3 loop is CASSLGDSQAFF. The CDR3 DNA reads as TGTGCCAGCAGCCTAGGGGACAGCCAAGCTTTCTTT.